This T cell receptor beta chain derives from a study of vaccination effects on CD4 cells after COVID-19. About the study: The vaccine given was either BNT162b2 or mRNA-1273, in two doses.

Note on this clone: Its matching antigen is unknown.

The CDR3 is made up of 13 amino acids. Trimming took off 4 bases at V and 4 bases at J, with 11 bases between the two ends. Looked up from germline, CDR1 is SGHRS and CDR2 is YFSETQ. This table comes from immunoSEQ multiplex PCR, and its TCRdb copy is limited to in-frame clones, with some not included. The data show roughly 63,000 clones, with about four fifths seen just once and approximately 12% held by the top ten. After expansion with viral peptide pools in the ViraFEST assay, antigen-specific CD4+ T cells were sequenced. Cells that had been cultured for nine to eleven days were the source of isolated CD4+ T cells. Absence of prior SARS-CoV-2 infection characterized the vaccine recipients, who showed negative nucleocapsid antibodies. On days 3 and 7, fresh IL-2 medium replaced half the medium.

This clonotype was obtained from a human donor who received a COVID-19 vaccine. Sequenced here: CD4+ T cells from PBMCs cultured with SARS-CoV-2 spike peptides, sampled before COVID-19 vaccination. V usage is TRBV5-1 and J usage is TRBJ1-1; possible D gene TRBD1, 5 bases. As DNA, the CDR3 is TGCGCCAGCAGCCCTCAGGGAGTCACTGAAGCTTTCTTT. This sequence encodes CASSPQGVTEAFF.